This T cell receptor beta chain was identified in a study of T cell responses to AZD1222 COVID-19 vaccine. The ends lost 6 bases at V and 0 bases at J; junction bases unmatched: 5. Per germline, CDR1 MNHEY and CDR2 SVGAGI. This CDR3 has 15 amino acids. Using immunoSEQ multiplex PCR, the repertoire was profiled, and TCRdb retains in-frame clones only, with some absent. Altogether 100,000 to 150,000 clones are present, 75% to 95% being singletons, with the ten largest covering approximately 2.1%. The chain combines TRBV6-5 with TRBJ1-3; 7 nucleotides align to TRBD1. The source material was peripheral blood, sampled 28 days after the second AZD1222 dose. The clonotype was recovered from an adult who received the AZD1222 COVID-19 vaccine. The CDR3: CASRPGTASGNTIYF. The CDR3 region has the DNA TGTGCCAGCAGACCCGGGACAGCCTCTGGAAACACCATATATTTT.